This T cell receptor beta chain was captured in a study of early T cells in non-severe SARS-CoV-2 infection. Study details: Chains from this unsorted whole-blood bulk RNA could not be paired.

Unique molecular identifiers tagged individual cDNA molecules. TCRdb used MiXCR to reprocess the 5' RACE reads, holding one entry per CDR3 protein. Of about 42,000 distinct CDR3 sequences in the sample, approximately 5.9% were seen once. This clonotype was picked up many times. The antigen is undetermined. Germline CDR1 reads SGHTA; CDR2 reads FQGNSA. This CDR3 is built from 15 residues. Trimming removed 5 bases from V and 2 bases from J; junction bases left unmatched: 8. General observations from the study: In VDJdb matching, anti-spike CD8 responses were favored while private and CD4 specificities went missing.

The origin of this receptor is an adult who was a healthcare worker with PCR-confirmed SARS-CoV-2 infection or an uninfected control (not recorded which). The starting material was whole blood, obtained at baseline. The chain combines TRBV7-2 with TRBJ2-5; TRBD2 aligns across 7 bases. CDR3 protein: CASSPGGAGQETQYF. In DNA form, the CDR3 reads TGTGCCAGCAGCCCAGGAGGAGCGGGGCAAGAGACCCAGTACTTC.